The source of this T cell receptor beta chain is a study of blood T cell repertoires in COVID-19. Whole-study context: The origin of the acute and convalescent COVID-19 samples was the United States, Italy and Spain. PBMCs, B-cell-depleted T cells, or T cells provided the cDNA or gDNA that made up the material.

Original data processing: Amplifying reference gene primers gave estimates of nucleated cell counts. Measured with immunoSEQ multiplex PCR; TCRdb has only the in-frame clones, and not every one. Clone size and the V and J calls come from that table; the DNA yielded D and trimming. The repertoire consists of around 370,000 clones, with about 90% occurring once and the leading ten covering about 3.5%. This CDR3 comprises 16 residues. Germline assignment: CDR1 LGHDT and CDR2 YNNKEL (reference sequence). Trimming shortened V by 1 base and J by 0 bases, and 12 bases separated the two germline ends. Sequenced input: peripheral blood. The chain links TRBV3-1 (or the pseudogene TRBV3-2) to TRBJ1-2; D perhaps matches TRBD1 (5 bases). The receptor's source is a woman aged 18-35 years who had recovered from COVID-19. Here the CDR3 DNA reads TGTGCCAGCAGCCAAGCGTACAGGCTGTCTAACTATGGCTACACCTTC. Protein product: CASSQAYRLSNYGYTF.